Presented here are 5 T cell receptor beta chains from one specimen sequenced in a study of OX40 agonist ivuxolimab in advanced cancers. Repertoires were generated with immunoSEQ multiplex PCR, while TCRdb's copy carries only in-frame clones and drops some. The table includes some 30,000 clones, roughly 84% detected once. The material was CD4+ or CD8+ T cells sorted from blood, obtained in a trial of the OX40 agonist ivuxolimab. The source of these receptors is an adult with an advanced solid tumor such as melanoma, head and neck, liver or kidney cancer.

The genes are TRBV7-8 and TRBJ2-3, with TRBD2 matching 7 bases. The CDR3 totals 16 residues. The germline CDR1 and CDR2 sequences are SGHVS and FQNEAQ. Unmatched junction bases numbered 11, after V lost 5 bases and J lost 3 bases. The CDR3 region is CASSLPGDYGTDTQYF. DNA for the CDR3: TGTGCCAGCAGCCTCCCCGGGGACTACGGTACAGATACGCAGTATTTT.

The chain recombines TRBV19 with TRBJ1-1; TRBD1 aligns across 7 bases. Trimming removed 2 bases from V and 5 bases from J; junction bases left unmatched: 11. CDR3 length: 16 residues. Germline V CDR1 and CDR2: LNHDA, SQIVND (reference sequence). CDR3 residues: CASSIYGGGGGTEAFF. CDR3 sequence (DNA): TGTGCCAGTAGTATATATGGAGGGGGCGGAGGGACTGAAGCTTTCTTT.

V usage is TRBV19 and J usage is TRBJ1-5; no reliable D call. The CDR3 totals 15 residues. V was trimmed by 5 bases and J by 3 bases, leaving 14 bases between them. Germline-derived CDR1 and CDR2 are LNHDA and SQIVND (reference sequence). Written as DNA, the CDR3 is TGTGCCAGTAGTGGGCCTCCGGGCCTCAATCAGCCCCAGCATTTT. Translated, it gives CASSGPPGLNQPQHF.

The V gene is TRBV19, the J gene TRBJ1-1; 8 nucleotides agree with TRBD1. This CDR3 is built from 15 residues. The V and J ends lost 3 bases and 0 bases, in that order; junction bases with no gene match: 3. Germline V gene lookup returns CDR1 LNHDA and CDR2 SQIVND (reference sequence). In nucleotides, the CDR3 is TGTGCCAGTAGTATCGGGACAGGCATGAACACTGAAGCTTTCTTT. Residues: CASSIGTGMNTEAFF.

The chain couples TRBV5-8 to TRBJ2-1; 11 bases line up with TRBD2. The CDR3 runs to 15 residues. Per the germline V gene, CDR1 is SGHTS and CDR2 is YDEGEE. After removal of 0 bases from V and 7 bases from J, the junction contained 3 bases not matched to a gene. The CDR3 nucleotides are TGTGCCAGCAGCTTGGGGACTAGCGGGTTGAATGAGCAGTTCTTC. This translates into CASSLGTSGLNEQFF.